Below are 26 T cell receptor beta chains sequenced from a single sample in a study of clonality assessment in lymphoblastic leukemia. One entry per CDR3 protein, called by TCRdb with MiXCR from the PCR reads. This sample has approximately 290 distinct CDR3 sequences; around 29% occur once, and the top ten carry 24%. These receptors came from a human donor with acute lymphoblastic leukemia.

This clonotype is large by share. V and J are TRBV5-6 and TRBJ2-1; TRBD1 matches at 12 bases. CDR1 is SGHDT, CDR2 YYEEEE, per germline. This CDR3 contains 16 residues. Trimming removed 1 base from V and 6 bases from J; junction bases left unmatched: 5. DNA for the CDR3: TGTGCCAGCAGCTTGTACGGGACAGGGGGCCTCAATGAGCAGTTCTTC. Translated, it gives CASSLYGTGGLNEQFF.

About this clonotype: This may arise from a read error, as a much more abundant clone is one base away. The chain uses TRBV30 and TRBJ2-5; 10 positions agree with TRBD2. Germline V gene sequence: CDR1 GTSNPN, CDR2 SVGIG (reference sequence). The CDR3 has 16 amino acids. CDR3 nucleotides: TGTGCCTGGAGCGGTCGGAGCGGGGGGGTTCAAGAGACCCGGTACTTC. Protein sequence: CAWSGRSGGVQETRYF.

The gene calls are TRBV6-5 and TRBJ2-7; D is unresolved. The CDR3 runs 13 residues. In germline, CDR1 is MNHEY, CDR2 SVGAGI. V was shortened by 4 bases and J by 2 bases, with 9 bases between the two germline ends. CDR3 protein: CASSSPATYEQYF. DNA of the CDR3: TGTGCCAGCAGTTCTCCCGCGACCTACGAGCAGTACTTC.

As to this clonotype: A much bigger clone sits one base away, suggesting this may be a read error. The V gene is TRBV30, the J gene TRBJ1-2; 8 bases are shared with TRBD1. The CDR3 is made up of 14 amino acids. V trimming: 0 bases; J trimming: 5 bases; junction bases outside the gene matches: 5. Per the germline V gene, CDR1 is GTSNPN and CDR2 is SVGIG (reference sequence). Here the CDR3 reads CAWSVNRGEYGYTF. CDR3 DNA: TGTGCCTGGAGTGTAAACAGGGGGGAGTATGGCTACACCTTC. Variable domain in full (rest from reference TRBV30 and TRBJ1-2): SQTIHQWPATLVQPVGSPLSLECTVEGTSNPNLYWYRQAAGRGLQLLFYSVGIGQISSEVPQNLSASRPQDRQFILSSKKLLLSDSGFYLCAWSVNRGEYGYTFGSGTRLTVV.

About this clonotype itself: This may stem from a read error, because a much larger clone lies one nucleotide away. CDR3 protein: CASSLVAGDGAGELFF. The CDR3 nucleotides read TGTGCCAGCAGTTTGGTAGCGGGAGATGGGGCCGGGGAGCTGTTTTTT. The rearrangement links TRBV12-3 or TRBV12-4 to TRBJ2-2; 9 bases align to TRBD2. This CDR3 region has 16 residues. Trimming removed 3 bases from V and 6 bases from J; junction bases left unmatched: 8.

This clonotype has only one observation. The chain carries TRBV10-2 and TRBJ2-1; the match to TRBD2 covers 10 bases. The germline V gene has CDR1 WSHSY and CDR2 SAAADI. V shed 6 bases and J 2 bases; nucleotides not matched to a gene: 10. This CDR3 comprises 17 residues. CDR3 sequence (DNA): TGCGCCAGCAGGAATGGGGGGACTAGCGAAACCTACAATGAGCAGTTCTTC. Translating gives CASRNGGTSETYNEQFF.

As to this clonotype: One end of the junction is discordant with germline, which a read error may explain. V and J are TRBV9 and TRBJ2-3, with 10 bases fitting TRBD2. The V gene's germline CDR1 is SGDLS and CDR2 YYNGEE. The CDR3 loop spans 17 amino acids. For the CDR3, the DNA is TGTGCCAGCAGCGTGGGGGTAGCGGGAGGCAGCACGGATACGCAGTATTTT. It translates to CASSVGVAGGSTDTQYF.

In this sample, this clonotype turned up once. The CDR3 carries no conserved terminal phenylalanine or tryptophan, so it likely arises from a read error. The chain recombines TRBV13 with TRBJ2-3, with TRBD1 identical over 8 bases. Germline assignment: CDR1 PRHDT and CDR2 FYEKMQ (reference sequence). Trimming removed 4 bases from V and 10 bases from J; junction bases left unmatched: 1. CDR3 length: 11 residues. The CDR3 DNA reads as TGTGCCAGCAGCTCGACAGGGGCGCAGTATTCT. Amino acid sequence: CASSSTGAQYS.

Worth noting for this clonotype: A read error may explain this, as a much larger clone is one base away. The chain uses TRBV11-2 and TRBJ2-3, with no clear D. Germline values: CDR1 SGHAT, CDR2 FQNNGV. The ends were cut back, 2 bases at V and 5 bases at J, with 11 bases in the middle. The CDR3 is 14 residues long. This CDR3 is CASSLQSYIDTQYF. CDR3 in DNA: TGTGCCAGCAGCTTACAGAGCTACATAGATACGCAGTATTTT.

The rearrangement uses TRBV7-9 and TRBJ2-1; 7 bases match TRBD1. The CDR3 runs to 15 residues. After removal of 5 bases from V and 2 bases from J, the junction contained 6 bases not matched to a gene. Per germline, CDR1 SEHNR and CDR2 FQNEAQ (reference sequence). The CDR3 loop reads CASSPDRETYNEQFF. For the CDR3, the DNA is TGTGCCAGCAGCCCAGACAGGGAGACCTACAATGAGCAGTTCTTC.

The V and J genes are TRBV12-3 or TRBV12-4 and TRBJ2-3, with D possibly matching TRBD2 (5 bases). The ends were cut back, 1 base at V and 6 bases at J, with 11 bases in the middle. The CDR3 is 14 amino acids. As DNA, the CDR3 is TGTGCCAGCAGTTTAGTCCTAGCTGGGGATACGCAGTATTTT. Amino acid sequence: CASSLVLAGDTQYF.

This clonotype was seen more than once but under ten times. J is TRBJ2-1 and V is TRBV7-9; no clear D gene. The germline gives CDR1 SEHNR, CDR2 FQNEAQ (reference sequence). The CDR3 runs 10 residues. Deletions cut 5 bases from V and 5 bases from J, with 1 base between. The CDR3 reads CASSHNEQFF. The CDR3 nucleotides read TGTGCCAGCAGCCACAATGAGCAGTTCTTC.

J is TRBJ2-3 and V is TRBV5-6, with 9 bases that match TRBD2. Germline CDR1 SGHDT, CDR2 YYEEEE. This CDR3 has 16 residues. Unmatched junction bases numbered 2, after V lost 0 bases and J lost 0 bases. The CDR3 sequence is CASSLATSGSTDTQYF. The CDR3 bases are TGTGCCAGCAGCTTGGCCACTAGCGGGAGCACAGATACGCAGTATTTT. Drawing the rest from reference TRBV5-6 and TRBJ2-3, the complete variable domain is DAGVTQSPTHLIKTRGQQVTLRCSPKSGHDTVSWYQQALGQGPQFIFQYYEEEERQRGNFPDRFSGHQFPNYSSELNVNALLLGDSALYLCASSLATSGSTDTQYFGPGTRLTVL.

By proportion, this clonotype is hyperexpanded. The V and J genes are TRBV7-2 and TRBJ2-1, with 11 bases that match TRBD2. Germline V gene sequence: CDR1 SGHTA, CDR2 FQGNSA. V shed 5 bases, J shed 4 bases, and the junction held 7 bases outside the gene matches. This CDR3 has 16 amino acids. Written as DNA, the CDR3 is TGTGCCAGCAGCATTCTAGCGGGAGGAGGGTACAATGAGCAGTTCTTC. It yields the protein CASSILAGGGYNEQFF.

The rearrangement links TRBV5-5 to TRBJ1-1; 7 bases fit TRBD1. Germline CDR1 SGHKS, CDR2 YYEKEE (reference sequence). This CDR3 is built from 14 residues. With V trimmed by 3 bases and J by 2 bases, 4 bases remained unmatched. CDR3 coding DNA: TGTGCCAGCAGCTATCAGGGGGAAAACACTGAAGCTTTCTTT. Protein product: CASSYQGENTEAFF.

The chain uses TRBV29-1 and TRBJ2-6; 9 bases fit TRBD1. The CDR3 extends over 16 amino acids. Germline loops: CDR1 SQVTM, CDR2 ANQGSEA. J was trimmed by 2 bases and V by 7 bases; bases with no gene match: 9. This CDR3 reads CSASGTGTPGANVLTF. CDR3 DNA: TGCAGCGCCTCCGGGACAGGGACTCCTGGGGCCAACGTCCTGACTTTC.

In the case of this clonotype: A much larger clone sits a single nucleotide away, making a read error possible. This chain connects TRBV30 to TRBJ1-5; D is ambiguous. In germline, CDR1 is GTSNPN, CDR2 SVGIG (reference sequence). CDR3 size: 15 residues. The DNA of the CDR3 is TGTGCCCGGAGTGACGGTAGTTCGCCCAATCAGCCCCAGCATTTT. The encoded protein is CARSDGSSPNQPQHF. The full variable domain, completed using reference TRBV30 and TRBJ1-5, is SQTIHQWPATLVQPVGSPLSLECTVEGTSNPNLYWYRQAAGRGLQLLFYSVGIGQISSEVPQNLSASRPQDRQFILSSKKLLLSDSGFYLCARSDGSSPNQPQHFGDGTRLSIL.

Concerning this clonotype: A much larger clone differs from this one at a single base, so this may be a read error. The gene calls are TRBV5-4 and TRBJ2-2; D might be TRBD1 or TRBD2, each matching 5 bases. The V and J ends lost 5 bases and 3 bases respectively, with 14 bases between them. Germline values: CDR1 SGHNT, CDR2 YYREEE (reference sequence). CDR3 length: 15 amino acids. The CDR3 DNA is TGTGCCAGCAGTTGGGGGTTCACGGACACCGGGGAGCTGTTTTTT. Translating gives CASSWGFTDTGELFF. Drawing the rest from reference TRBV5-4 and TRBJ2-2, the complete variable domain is ETGVTQSPTHLIKTRGQQVTLRCSSQSGHNTVSWYQQALGQGPQFIFQYYREEENGRGNFPPRFSGLQFPNYSSELNVNALELDDSALYLCASSWGFTDTGELFFGEGSRLTVL.

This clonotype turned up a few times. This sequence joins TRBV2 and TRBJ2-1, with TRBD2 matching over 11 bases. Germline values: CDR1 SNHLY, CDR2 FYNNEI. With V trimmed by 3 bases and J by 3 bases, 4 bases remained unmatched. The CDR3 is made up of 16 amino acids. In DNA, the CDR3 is TGTGCCAGCAGTGATGCTAGCGGGAGGCTCTACAATGAGCAGTTCTTC. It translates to CASSDASGRLYNEQFF.

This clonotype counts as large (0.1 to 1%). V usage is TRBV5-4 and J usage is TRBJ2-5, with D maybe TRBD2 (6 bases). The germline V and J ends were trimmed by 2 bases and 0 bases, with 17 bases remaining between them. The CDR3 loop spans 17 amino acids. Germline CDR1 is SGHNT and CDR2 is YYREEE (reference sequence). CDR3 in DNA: TGTGCCAGCAGCTTTGATGGGAGGACAACCCACCAAGAGACCCAGTACTTC. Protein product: CASSFDGRTTHQETQYF.

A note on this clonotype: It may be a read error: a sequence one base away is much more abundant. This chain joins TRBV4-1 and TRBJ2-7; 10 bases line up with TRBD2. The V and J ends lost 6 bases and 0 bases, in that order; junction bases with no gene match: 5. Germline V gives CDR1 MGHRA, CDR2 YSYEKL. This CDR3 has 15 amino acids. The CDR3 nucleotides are TGCGCCAGCAGTAGAAGCGGGAGGGGCTCCTACGAGCAGTACTTC. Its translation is CASSRSGRGSYEQYF.

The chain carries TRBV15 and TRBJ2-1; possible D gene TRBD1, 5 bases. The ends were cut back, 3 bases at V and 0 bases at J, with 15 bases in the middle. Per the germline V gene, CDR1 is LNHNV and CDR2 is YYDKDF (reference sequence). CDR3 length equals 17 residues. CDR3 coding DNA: TGTGCCACCAGCAGCGGACACTCTAGGAGCTCCTACAATGAGCAGTTCTTC. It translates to CATSSGHSRSSYNEQFF.

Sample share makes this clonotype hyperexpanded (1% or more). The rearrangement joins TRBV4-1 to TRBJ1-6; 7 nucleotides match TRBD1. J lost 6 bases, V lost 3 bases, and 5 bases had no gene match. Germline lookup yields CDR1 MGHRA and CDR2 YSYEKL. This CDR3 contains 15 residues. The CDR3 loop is CASSHGTASNSPLHF. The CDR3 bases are TGCGCCAGCAGCCACGGGACAGCAAGTAATTCACCCCTCCACTTT.

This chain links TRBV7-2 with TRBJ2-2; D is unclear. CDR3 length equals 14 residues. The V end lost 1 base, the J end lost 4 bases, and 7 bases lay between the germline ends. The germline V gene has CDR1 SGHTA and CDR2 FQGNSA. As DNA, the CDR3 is TGTGCCAGCAGCTTAGTGTTTCGCACCGGGGAGCTGTTTTTT. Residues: CASSLVFRTGELFF.

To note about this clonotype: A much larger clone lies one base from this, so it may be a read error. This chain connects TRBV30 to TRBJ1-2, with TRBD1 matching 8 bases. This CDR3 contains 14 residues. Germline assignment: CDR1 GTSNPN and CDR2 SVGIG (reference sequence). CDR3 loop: CARSVNRGKYGYTF. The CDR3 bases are TGTGCCAGGAGTGTAAACAGGGGGAAGTATGGCTACACCTTC.

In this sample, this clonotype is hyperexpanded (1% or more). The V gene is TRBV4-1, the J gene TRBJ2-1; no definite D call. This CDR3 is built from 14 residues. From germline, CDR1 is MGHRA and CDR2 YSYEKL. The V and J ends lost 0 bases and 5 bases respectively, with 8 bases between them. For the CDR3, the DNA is TGCGCCAGCAGCCAAGACCAGCACAACAATGAGCAGTTCTTC. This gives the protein CASSQDQHNNEQFF.